This TCR beta chain was observed in a study of blood T cell repertoires in COVID-19. Cohort placement rested on clinical history that participants reported themselves. Authors' analysis steps: Reference gene primer amplification gave nucleated cell count estimates. Profiled with immunoSEQ multiplex PCR; TCRdb holds only in-frame clones, not every one. V and J calls and clone size are copied from that table; D and trimming were computed from the DNA. The repertoire holds 250,000 to 350,000 clones, more than 85% seen once, with roughly 20% in the top ten. Germline lookup yields CDR1 MNHEY and CDR2 SVGEGT. This CDR3 comprises 14 residues. V was pared by 5 bases and J by 6 bases, with 16 bases between.

This receptor was obtained from a woman aged 30 to 39 who had recovered from COVID-19. The sequenced material came from PBMCs or T cells enriched from blood (not recorded which). J is TRBJ1-2 and V is TRBV6-2 or TRBV6-3, with a possible D match to TRBD1 (6 bases). CDR3: CASSTHRVLNGYTF. The CDR3 region has the DNA TGTGCCAGCAGTACCCACAGGGTGTTAAATGGCTACACCTTC.